This TCR beta chain stems from a study of T cells in Graves' hyperthyroidism and ophthalmopathy. What was amplified from RNA transcripts were TCR beta CDR3 regions. Using the HTBI primer set, a first-round RT-PCR was run on the TCR CDR3. Each CDR3 protein is one row after TCRdb ran MiXCR on the multiplex PCR reads. The sample has about 560,000 distinct CDR3 sequences, 12% to 15% seen once. Absence of ophthalmopathy progression within 18 months defined stable Graves' hyperthyroidism. The germline gives CDR1 SGHAT, CDR2 FQNNGV. CDR3 length: 16 amino acids. Trimming cost V 2 bases and J 4 bases, with 18 bases left between them. Comment on this clonotype: Its cognate antigen is unknown.

General study findings and limits: Also found in blood were most expanded thyroid clonotypes above 0.001.

J is TRBJ2-7 and V is TRBV11-2, with D uncertain. Sample: blood. The TCR comes from a middle-aged woman with Graves' hyperthyroidism. This chain's CDR3 is CASSLFAGGSDYEQYF. The CDR3 DNA follows: TGTGCCAGCAGCTTATTTGCCGGCGGCAGTGATTACGAGCAGTACTTC.